The 22 T cell receptor beta chains in this list originate from one sample, sequenced in a study of OX40 agonist ivuxolimab in advanced cancers. Library preparation employed the immunoSEQ multiplex PCR assay. TCRdb mirrors the immuneACCESS table, restricted to in-frame sequences. Some clones are absent from its copies; in checked studies, under half trace to an unresolved V gene, and the reason for the others is unknown. Here the sample has 35,000 to 45,000 clones; around 87% occur a single time. The ten largest clones capture 25% to 40% of the sample. The sample here was CD4+ or CD8+ T cells sorted from blood, taken in a trial of the OX40 agonist ivuxolimab. All receptors come from an adult with an advanced solid tumor such as melanoma, head and neck, liver or kidney cancer.

The rearrangement uses TRBV15 and TRBJ2-3; D could derive from TRBD1 or TRBD2 (5 bases each). V lost 0 bases, J lost 2 bases, and 12 bases lay in between. The germline V gene has CDR1 LNHNV and CDR2 YYDKDF (reference sequence). The CDR3 loop spans 16 amino acids. CDR3 coding DNA: TGTGCCACCAGCAGAGACCGGGACCTCCCCACAGATACGCAGTATTTT. Translation: CATSRDRDLPTDTQYF.

The chain uses TRBV30 and TRBJ1-6, with D hard to call. Trimming took 3 bases from V and 10 from J, leaving 13 bases between them. This CDR3 region has 13 residues. Germline V gives CDR1 GTSNPN, CDR2 SVGIG (reference sequence). The chain's CDR3 is CAWREGEGSPLHF. DNA for the CDR3: TGTGCCTGGAGGGAGGGAGAGGGATCACCCCTCCACTTT.

This rearrangement joins TRBV2 to TRBJ2-5; D is tentatively TRBD1 or TRBD2 (5 bases each). Trimming took 6 bases from V and 2 from J, leaving 10 bases between them. CDR1 is SNHLY, CDR2 FYNNEI, per germline. The CDR3 has 13 amino acids. CDR3 sequence reads: CASSGTGQETQYF. The CDR3 nucleotides read TGTGCCAGCAGCGGGACGGGACAAGAGACCCAGTACTTC.

The chain links TRBV27 to TRBJ2-1; TRBD2 is a possible D gene (5 bases). The CDR3 is made up of 17 amino acids. Germline assignment: CDR1 MNHEY and CDR2 SMNVEV (reference sequence). V was pared by 6 bases and J by 7 bases, with 25 bases between. The CDR3 DNA follows: TGTGCCAGCAGCACCCAGAGGGCGGAACTACCGGGAAATGAGCAGTTCTTC. It specifies CASSTQRAELPGNEQFF.

This clone occurred once. The V gene is TRBV19, the J gene TRBJ2-1; 10 bases are a match to TRBD2. This CDR3 spans 14 amino acids. Germline loops: CDR1 LNHDA, CDR2 SQIVND (reference sequence). The junction had 2 bases not matched to a gene; V was cut back by 4 bases and J by 5 bases. CDR3 in amino acids: CASSKREGNNEQFF. The CDR3 DNA follows: TGTGCCAGTAGTAAGCGGGAGGGGAACAATGAGCAGTTCTTC.

V and J are TRBV6-5 and TRBJ2-3; D possibly corresponds to TRBD2 (6 bases). The germline V gene has CDR1 MNHEY and CDR2 SVGAGI. The CDR3 loop spans 16 amino acids. Trimming stripped 4 bases from V and 2 bases from J, with 16 bases between. The CDR3 sequence is CASSSAGGGTTDTQYF. In DNA form, the CDR3 reads TGTGCCAGCAGTTCCGCCGGGGGTGGAACCACAGATACGCAGTATTTT.

This sequence joins TRBV5-1 and TRBJ1-1; TRBD1 matches 8 bases. This CDR3 has 14 residues. V gave up 2 bases and J gave up 4 bases; unmatched junction bases: 4. Germline loops: CDR1 SGHRS, CDR2 YFSETQ. The CDR3 bases are TGCGCCAGCAGCTTCAGGGGGCAGGGCACTGAAGCTTTCTTT. Residues: CASSFRGQGTEAFF.

V usage is TRBV19 and J usage is TRBJ2-2; D may be TRBD1 (6 bases). V was shortened by 7 bases and J by 1 base, with 10 bases between the two germline ends. This CDR3 region has 14 residues. CDR1 and CDR2 (germline): LNHDA, SQIVND (reference sequence). In nucleotides, the CDR3 is TGTGCCAGTAAGAGGGGGATGAACACCGGGGAGCTGTTTTTT. Its translation is CASKRGMNTGELFF.

In its sample, this clone ranks as medium-sized. The DNA of the CDR3 is TGTGCCAGCAGCATCCTTCCGGGACAGGGGAACAATGAGCAGTTCTTC. This gives the protein CASSILPGQGNNEQFF. V gene TRBV11-2 combines with J gene TRBJ2-1; 10 bases line up with TRBD1. The CDR3 is 16 residues long. The V gene's germline CDR1 is SGHAT and CDR2 FQNNGV. V lost 5 bases and J lost 5; bases outside the gene matches: 9.

This clone qualifies as medium-sized. This chain joins TRBV6-8 and TRBJ2-3; D gene ambiguous. Deletions cut 5 bases from V and 0 bases from J, with 0 bases between. The CDR3 runs to 11 residues. Looked up from germline, CDR1 is MNHGY and CDR2 is SAAAGT. The CDR3 region is CASSSTDTQYF. The CDR3 bases are TGTGCCAGCAGTAGCACAGATACGCAGTATTTT.

A single count supports this clone. The chain uses TRBV9 and TRBJ1-2; D possibly corresponds to TRBD1 (6 bases). CDR3 length equals 14 residues. CDR1 is SGDLS, CDR2 YYNGEE, per germline. The ends were cut back, 0 bases at V and 5 bases at J, with 11 bases in the middle. Written as DNA, the CDR3 is TGTGCCAGCAGCGTAGCAGGGGATGGGTATGGCTACACCTTC. It translates to CASSVAGDGYGYTF.

This rearrangement joins TRBV30 to TRBJ2-3, with a possible D match to TRBD2 (5 bases). CDR3 length: 15 residues. Germline V gene sequence: CDR1 GTSNPN, CDR2 SVGIG (reference sequence). The V end was cut by 2 bases, the J end by 1 base, with 13 bases between. CDR3 coding DNA: TGTGCCTGGAGTCAAGGGCTCGGGGGCACAGATACGCAGTATTTT. Encoded protein: CAWSQGLGGTDTQYF.

The chain couples TRBV6-6 to TRBJ2-1; 14 bases line up with TRBD2. Germline assignment: CDR1 MNHNY and CDR2 SVGAGI (reference sequence). CDR3 size: 14 residues. The V segment lost 10 bases and the J segment 10 bases; nucleotides outside the gene matches: 9. CDR3 amino acids: CATETSGGAEEQFF. The CDR3 DNA is TGTGCCACCGAGACTAGCGGGGGGGCAGAAGAGCAGTTCTTC.

The chain uses TRBV6-5 and TRBJ2-3; D may match TRBD1 or TRBD2 (6 bases each). The CDR3 covers 15 residues. Germline CDR1 reads MNHEY; CDR2 reads SVGAGI. Trimming left V 9 bases short and J 6 bases short, with 22 bases between. The CDR3 loop reads CARTRRGRGVDTQYF. In DNA form, the CDR3 reads TGTGCCAGGACAAGGCGGGGTAGGGGGGTCGATACGCAGTATTTT.

The V call is TRBV2, the J call TRBJ2-1; either TRBD1 or TRBD2 may fit D (5 bases each). This CDR3 is 15 amino acids long. Germline values: CDR1 SNHLY, CDR2 FYNNEI. Trimming stripped 3 bases from V and 8 bases from J, with 17 bases between. The CDR3: CASSEKASWGDEQFF. The CDR3 DNA reads as TGTGCCAGCAGTGAGAAGGCTAGCTGGGGCGATGAGCAGTTCTTC.

The chain combines TRBV2 with TRBJ2-7; 10 bases line up with TRBD1. Germline assignment: CDR1 SNHLY and CDR2 FYNNEI. With V trimmed by 7 bases and J by 7 bases, 7 bases remained unmatched. CDR3 size: 13 residues. In nucleotides, the CDR3 is TGTGCCAGCATAGAGACAGGGGGCGGTGAGCAGTACTTC. Amino acids: CASIETGGGEQYF.

This clone was counted only a few times. The rearrangement links TRBV2 to TRBJ2-5, with 9 bases aligning to TRBD1. V lost 5 bases and J lost 3; bases outside the gene matches: 4. This CDR3 is 14 amino acids long. The V gene's germline CDR1 is SNHLY and CDR2 FYNNEI. The CDR3 loop reads CASSPWTGEETQYF. In nucleotides, the CDR3 is TGTGCCAGCAGTCCTTGGACAGGGGAAGAGACCCAGTACTTC.

The sample holds one count of this clone. The chain couples TRBV2 to TRBJ1-2, with D unresolved. There are 13 residues in the CDR3. Germline CDR1 is SNHLY and CDR2 is FYNNEI. V lost 4 bases and J lost 4, with 10 bases in between. CDR3 protein: CASSGSLSYGYTF. CDR3 bases: TGTGCCAGCAGTGGGTCACTCTCCTATGGCTACACCTTC.

The chain recombines TRBV10-1 with TRBJ2-7, with D possibly being TRBD1 or TRBD2 (5 bases each). Germline loops: CDR1 WNHNN, CDR2 SYGVQD (reference sequence). This CDR3 has 11 amino acids. V lost 3 bases to trimming and J lost 6 bases, with 6 bases between them. The CDR3 here is CASSDGGEQYF. The CDR3 DNA sequence: TGCGCCAGCAGTGATGGGGGCGAGCAGTACTTC.

Points on this clone: Additional DNA sequences in this sample encode the identical CDR3. The chain joins TRBV7-9 to TRBJ2-3; possibly TRBD2 for D (6 bases). Trimming cost V 0 bases and J 5 bases, with 9 bases left between them. Per germline, CDR1 SEHNR and CDR2 FQNEAQ (reference sequence). CDR3 length equals 14 residues. This CDR3 reads CASSLAGGRDTQYF. For the CDR3, the DNA is TGTGCCAGCAGCTTAGCGGGGGGTCGAGATACGCAGTATTTT.

The J gene is TRBJ1-1, the V gene TRBV30; D unresolved. This CDR3 has 16 amino acids. V was trimmed by 2 bases and J by 0 bases, leaving 16 bases between them. From germline, CDR1 is GTSNPN and CDR2 SVGIG (reference sequence). The CDR3 DNA reads TGTGCCTGGAGTCCCCTCCGTGTAGGGATGAACACTGAAGCTTTCTTT. Translation: CAWSPLRVGMNTEAFF.

CDR3 DNA: TGTGCCAGCAGCCCGGTGCAGGGCGTTGAAAAACTGTTTTTT. As protein: CASSPVQGVEKLFF. This rearrangement joins TRBV5-5 to TRBJ1-4, with a tentative D call TRBD1 (5 bases). Germline CDR1 SGHKS, CDR2 YYEKEE (reference sequence). CDR3 length equals 14 residues. The V end lost 4 bases, the J end lost 7 bases, and 14 bases lay between the germline ends.